This TCR beta chain was sequenced during a study of blood T cell repertoires in COVID-19. Overall study context: The analysed material was cDNA or gDNA that came from T cells, B-cell-depleted T cells, or PBMCs.

Original processing notes: The assay estimated nucleated cells by amplifying reference gene primers. The protocol was immunoSEQ multiplex PCR, while the TCRdb copy is restricted to in-frame clones and leaves out a portion. Clone size and the V and J calls come from that table; the DNA yielded D and trimming. The sample yields over 150,000 clones, about 88% seen once. The germline V gene has CDR1 LGHDT and CDR2 YNNKEL (reference sequence). CDR3 length: 14 residues. V was pared by 3 bases and J by 3 bases, with 3 bases of the junction left unmatched. Seattle enrolled patients during active infection and tracked them longitudinally.

J is TRBJ2-7 and V is TRBV3-1 (or the pseudogene TRBV3-2); 9 nucleotides agree with TRBD1. The source is a woman aged 60-70 years with COVID-19, enrolled during active disease. Sequenced: peripheral blood. The CDR3 nucleotides are TGTGCCAGCAGCCACCGGGACAGGGACTACGAGCAGTACTTC. Its protein product is CASSHRDRDYEQYF.